The present T cell receptor (beta chain) was sequenced within a study of cytomegalovirus exposure and HLA in healthy donors. Study at large: Unique TCR beta sequences numbering approximately 100 million came from 150 million to 200 million T cells in an earlier analysis. Around 80 million unique TCR sequences came from HLA-typed donors in an early release. Study-level points and caveats: In a later analysis, TCR beta V- and J-gene trimming showed a link to a missense DCLRE1C variant. Reported performance of the classifier showed diagnosis of cytomegalovirus status with high specificity and sensitivity.

This clone occurred a few times. Its matching antigen is unknown. The V gene's germline CDR1 is SGHAT and CDR2 FQDESV (reference sequence). Trimming removed 4 bases from V and 9 bases from J, with 10 bases in between. CDR3 length: 13 amino acids. The primer mix had 60 Vbeta and 13 Jbeta primers. TCRdb keeps only in-frame clones here, not all; method: immunoSEQ multiplex PCR. The repertoire holds approximately 110,000 clones, with about 80% as singletons. This receptor was identified in a woman in her fifties or sixties in good health and CMV-seropositive. The chain combines TRBV11-1 with TRBJ1-6; D uncertain. The sample taken for sequencing was PBMCs. CDR3 sequence (DNA): TGTGCCAGCAGCTCCGAGGCGGTTTCACCCCTCCACTTT. Translating gives CASSSEAVSPLHF.